This TCR beta chain was recorded in a study of control samples from healthy donors and cancer patients. The method was immunoSEQ multiplex PCR; TCRdb's version includes in-frame clones alone and lacks a portion of them. The table has more than 140,000 clones, around 94% seen once. This CDR3 region has 16 residues. Germline V gene data show CDR1 as MNHEY and CDR2 as SVGAGI. With 1 base removed from V and 2 bases from J, the gap between germline ends came to 9 bases. The receptor comes from a middle-aged man in good health. The rearrangement links TRBV6-5 to TRBJ2-6; D might be TRBD1 (5 bases). Sequencing was carried out using blood. CDR3 in amino acids: CASSYWQGPGANVLTF. CDR3 DNA: TGTGCCAGCAGTTACTGGCAGGGTCCTGGGGCCAACGTCCTGACTTTC.